One and the same sample provided the 13 T cell receptor beta chains below, sequenced in a study of post-analysis software for immune sequencing data. Presence of unique molecular identifiers characterized the TCR beta cDNA libraries. TCRdb re-called the PCR reads with MiXCR, one entry per CDR3 protein. The table includes roughly 170,000 distinct CDR3 sequences, approximately 30% detected once. Their recognized antigens are unknown. Study conclusions and caveats: TRBV segments more frequent in patients than in controls numbered about five and included TRBV5-6, TRBV5-1 and TRBV20-1.

The specimen sequenced was blood. The source of these receptors is a girl under 18 with multiple sclerosis.

The table lists this clonotype with a few counts. This rearrangement joins TRBV29-1 to TRBJ2-7; 7 bases are shared with TRBD2. The trim removed 3 bases at V and 3 bases at J, leaving 2 bases unmatched. The germline V gene encodes CDR1 SQVTM and CDR2 ANQGSEA. CDR3 length: 12 residues. Written as DNA, the CDR3 is TGCAGCGTTGAGGGAGGGCGCTACGAGCAGTACTTC. This translates into CSVEGGRYEQYF.

A remark on this clonotype: This may come from a read error, since a much larger clone is one base off. The chain has TRBV27 and TRBJ2-4, with 9 bases that match TRBD1. With V trimmed by 10 bases and J by 13 bases, 14 bases remained unmatched. This CDR3 is 13 amino acids long. CDR1 is MNHEY, CDR2 SMNVEV, per germline (reference sequence). The CDR3 region has the DNA TGTGCCACCGGGACAGGGACCTCATACGTGCAGTACTTC. Its translation: CATGTGTSYVQYF.

Many counts were recorded for this clonotype. The rearrangement links TRBV20-1 to TRBJ2-1; no clear D. V was trimmed by 2 bases and J by 4 bases, leaving 9 bases between them. CDR3 size: 13 residues. CDR1 is DFQATT and CDR2 is SNEGSKA in the germline V gene (reference sequence). CDR3 DNA: TGCAGTGCTAGAACTTGGAATTACAATGAGCAGTTCTTC. Translating it yields CSARTWNYNEQFF.

This clonotype was seen at least ten times. The rearrangement links TRBV11-1 to TRBJ2-7, with D possibly being TRBD2 (6 bases). There are 14 residues in the CDR3. V gave up 0 bases and J gave up 2 bases, with 8 bases separating them. Germline V gene lookup returns CDR1 SGHAT and CDR2 FQDESV (reference sequence). CDR3 region: CASSLAGGTYEQYF. CDR3 coding DNA: TGTGCCAGCAGCTTAGCGGGAGGAACCTACGAGCAGTACTTC. The full variable domain, with the rest looked up from reference TRBV11-1 and TRBJ2-7, is EAEVAQSPRYKITEKSQAVAFWCDPISGHATLYWYRQILGQGPELLVQFQDESVVDDSQLPKDRFSAERLKGVDSTLKIQPAELGDSAMYLCASSLAGGTYEQYFGPGTRLTVT.

The chain employs TRBV5-1 and TRBJ2-7, with D perhaps matching TRBD2 (6 bases). The CDR3 is 15 residues long. Trimming removed 7 bases from V and 5 bases from J, with 22 bases in between. The germline CDR1 and CDR2 sequences are SGHRS and YFSETQ. The CDR3 loop reads CASHNPGESLNEQYF. CDR3 DNA sequence: TGCGCCAGCCATAACCCGGGGGAAAGTCTTAACGAGCAGTACTTC.

Notes on this clonotype: One end of the junction fails to match germline, which may point to a read error. The DNA of the CDR3 is TGCGCCAGCAGCCCGGGACAGGGGGCCCCTGGGGCCAGCGTCCTGACTTTC. Translating gives CASSPGQGAPGASVLTF. The chain combines TRBV4-1 with TRBJ2-6; 12 nucleotides agree with TRBD1. The CDR3 runs to 17 residues. Germline V gene lookup returns CDR1 MGHRA and CDR2 YSYEKL.

This clonotype was recorded many times. The chain employs TRBV10-3 and TRBJ1-2; D not certain. Trimming took 11 bases from V and 8 from J, leaving 9 bases between them. CDR1 is ENHRY, CDR2 SYGVKD, per germline. The CDR3 is made up of 9 amino acids. As DNA, the CDR3 is TGTGCCTCCCTTATCGGCTACACCTTC. It is translated as CASLIGYTF.

Note on this clonotype: This sequence may be a read error, since a much larger clone differs from it by one base. The gene calls are TRBV10-3 and TRBJ1-1; no definite D call. The germline gives CDR1 ENHRY, CDR2 SYGVKD. Trimming took 2 bases from V and 4 from J, leaving 8 bases between them. The CDR3 loop spans 13 amino acids. The CDR3 DNA sequence: TGTGCCATCAGTGAGGTTGCAATCACTGAAGCTTTCTTT. Its protein is CAISEVAITEAFF.

Comment on this clonotype: The junction and the germline gene differ at one end; a read error may be behind it. The rearrangement uses TRBV28 and TRBJ2-3; 7 bases are a match to TRBD2. The CDR3 spans 15 residues. CDR1 and CDR2 (germline): MDHEN, SYDVKM. CDR3 amino acids: CASTSGGTSTDTRYF. CDR3 in DNA: TGTGCCTCTACTTCGGGGGGTACTAGCACAGATACGCGGTATTTT.

The CDR3 bases are TGTGCCAGCACCCCTGAGTTCTCCTATAATTCACCCCTCCACTTT. This encodes CASTPEFSYNSPLHF. This chain links TRBV5-5 with TRBJ1-6; the D is unclear. Germline values: CDR1 SGHKS, CDR2 YYEKEE (reference sequence). The V gene lost 6 bases and the J gene lost 0 bases, with 10 bases spanning the gap. The CDR3 sequence is 15 residues long.

In this sample, this clonotype turned up many times. V gene TRBV10-3 combines with J gene TRBJ1-2; TRBD1 might be the D (5 bases). CDR1 is ENHRY and CDR2 is SYGVKD in the germline V gene. The CDR3 totals 13 residues. Trimming cost V 6 bases and J 4 bases, with 12 bases left between them. CDR3 nucleotide sequence: TGTGCCATCAGCAATGACAGCGGCTATGGCTACACCTTC. This encodes CAISNDSGYGYTF.

Turning to this clonotype: A read error is possible here, since a much larger clone lies one base away. J is TRBJ2-3 and V is TRBV20-1; 9 bases are a match to TRBD2. The CDR3 totals 14 residues. Germline V gene lookup returns CDR1 DFQATT and CDR2 SNEGSKA (reference sequence). After removal of 3 bases from V and 7 bases from J, the junction contained 8 bases not matched to a gene. Here the CDR3 DNA reads TGCAGTGCTAGGAGGCGGGAGGGAGATAATACGCAGTATTTT. Translated, it gives CSARRREGDNTQYF.

This clonotype has ten or more counts. The V gene is TRBV10-1, the J gene TRBJ2-7; D not certain. The CDR3 has 13 amino acids. Per the germline V gene, CDR1 is WNHNN and CDR2 is SYGVQD (reference sequence). V lost 9 bases, J lost 2 bases, and 14 bases lay in between. The CDR3 loop is CARLGKAPYEQYF. CDR3 DNA sequence: TGCGCCAGGCTGGGAAAAGCACCCTACGAGCAGTACTTC.